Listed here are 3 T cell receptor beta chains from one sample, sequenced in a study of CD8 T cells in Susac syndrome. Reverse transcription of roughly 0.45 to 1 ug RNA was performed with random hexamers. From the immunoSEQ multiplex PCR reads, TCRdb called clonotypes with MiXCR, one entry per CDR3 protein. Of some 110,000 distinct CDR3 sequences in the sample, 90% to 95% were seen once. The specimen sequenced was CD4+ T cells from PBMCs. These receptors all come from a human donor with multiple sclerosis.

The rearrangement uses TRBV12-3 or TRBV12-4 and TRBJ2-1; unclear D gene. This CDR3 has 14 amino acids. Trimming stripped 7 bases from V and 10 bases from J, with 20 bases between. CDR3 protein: CASTRVVGSKEQFF. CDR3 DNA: TGTGCCAGCACCCGCGTGGTAGGATCGAAAGAGCAGTTCTTC.

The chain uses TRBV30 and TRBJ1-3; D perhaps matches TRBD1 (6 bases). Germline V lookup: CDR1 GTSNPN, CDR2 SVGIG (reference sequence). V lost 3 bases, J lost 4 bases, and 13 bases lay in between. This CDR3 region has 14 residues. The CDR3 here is CAWSGGGGGNTIYF. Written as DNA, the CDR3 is TGTGCCTGGAGCGGGGGAGGGGGGGGAAACACCATATATTTT.

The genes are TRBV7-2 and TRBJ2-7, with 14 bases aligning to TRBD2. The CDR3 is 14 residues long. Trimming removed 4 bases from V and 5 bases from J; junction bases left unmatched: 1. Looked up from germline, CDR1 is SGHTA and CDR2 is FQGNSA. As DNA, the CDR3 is TGTGCCAGCAGCTCGGGACTAGCGGGGGACGAGCAGTACTTC. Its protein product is CASSSGLAGDEQYF.